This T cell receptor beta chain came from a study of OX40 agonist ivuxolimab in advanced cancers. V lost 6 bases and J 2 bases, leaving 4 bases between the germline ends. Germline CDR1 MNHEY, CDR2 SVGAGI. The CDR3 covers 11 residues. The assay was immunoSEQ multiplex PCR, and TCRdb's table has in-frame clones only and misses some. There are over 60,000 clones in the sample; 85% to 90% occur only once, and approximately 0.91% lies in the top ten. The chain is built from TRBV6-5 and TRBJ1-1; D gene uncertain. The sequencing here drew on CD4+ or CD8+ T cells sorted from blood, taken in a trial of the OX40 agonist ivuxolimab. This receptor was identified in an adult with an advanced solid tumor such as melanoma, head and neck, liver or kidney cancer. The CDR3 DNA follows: TGTGCCAGCAGAGAAAACACTGAAGCTTTCTTT. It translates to CASRENTEAFF.